Presented here are 32 T cell receptor beta chains from one specimen sequenced in a study of T cells in Graves' hyperthyroidism and ophthalmopathy. It was RNA transcripts that yielded the amplified TCR beta CDR3 regions. The HTBI primer set drove a first-round RT-PCR of the TCR CDR3. MiXCR, applied by TCRdb to the multiplex PCR reads, yields one record per CDR3 protein. The data contain roughly 560,000 distinct CDR3 sequences, over 12% of them seen just once; the ten biggest clones take up around 4%. The sequenced sample consisted of blood. The receptors were sampled from a woman aged 40 to 49 with Graves' ophthalmopathy.

This clonotype was seen repeatedly, ten times or more. The chain links TRBV14 to TRBJ2-5; perhaps TRBD2 as D (5 bases). The CDR3 runs 12 residues. Germline loops: CDR1 SGHDN, CDR2 FVKESK. The V and J ends lost 1 base and 11 bases respectively, with 11 bases between them. The CDR3 region has the DNA TGTGCCAGCAGCCAAGTGGGAGCTCCTCAGTACTTC. Protein: CASSQVGAPQYF.

This clonotype has a count of ten or more. The chain has TRBV20-1 and TRBJ1-2; maybe TRBD1 (5 bases). Per germline, CDR1 DFQATT and CDR2 SNEGSKA (reference sequence). The CDR3 is 12 residues long. V lost 6 bases to trimming and J lost 4 bases, with 12 bases between them. CDR3 sequence: CSAEDRTYGYTF. CDR3 in DNA: TGCAGTGCAGAAGACAGAACCTATGGCTACACCTTC.

The chain links TRBV29-1 to TRBJ2-7; D is unresolved. The CDR3 runs to 13 residues. V lost 3 bases to trimming and J lost 6 bases, with 15 bases between them. The germline CDR1 and CDR2 sequences are SQVTM and ANQGSEA. The CDR3, as DNA: TGCAGCGTTGATTGGGTTCAAACGGGCGAGCAGTACTTC. Translating gives CSVDWVQTGEQYF.

This clonotype showed up many times. V gene TRBV20-1 combines with J gene TRBJ2-4; TRBD2 matches at 7 bases. Germline V gene data show CDR1 as DFQATT and CDR2 as SNEGSKA (reference sequence). The length of the CDR3 is 14 residues. With V trimmed by 0 bases and J by 9 bases, 8 bases remained unmatched. The CDR3 reads CSARDLQTSSIQYF. For the CDR3, the DNA is TGCAGTGCTAGAGACCTACAGACTAGCAGCATTCAGTACTTC.

Worth noting for this clonotype: Given a much more abundant clone one base away, this may be a read error. The V call is TRBV28, the J call TRBJ1-2; 7 bases are shared with TRBD1. The CDR3 is 15 residues long. Germline CDR1 MDHEN, CDR2 SYDVKM. CDR3 amino acids: CASSPLDRVHYGHTF. The CDR3 coding sequence is TGTGCCAGCAGTCCCCTAGACAGGGTGCACTATGGCCACACCTTC.

This clonotype showed up just a few times. The chain uses TRBV11-2 and TRBJ2-2; D ambiguous. Germline values: CDR1 SGHAT, CDR2 FQNNGV. V gave up 6 bases and J gave up 0 bases, with 14 bases separating them. CDR3 size: 16 residues. The CDR3 sequence: CASSFLRVANTGELFF. In DNA, the CDR3 is TGTGCCAGCAGTTTCCTCCGAGTGGCGAACACCGGGGAGCTGTTTTTT.

Details on this clonotype: Being one base from a much bigger clone, this may be a read error. The V call is TRBV30, the J call TRBJ1-6; tentatively, D is TRBD1 (6 bases). Germline CDR1 is GTSNPN and CDR2 is SVGIG (reference sequence). This CDR3 spans 12 amino acids. Between the trimmed V and J ends, which lost 8 bases and 15 bases, there was a span of 20 bases. CDR3 in amino acids: CAGGRERTHLHF. The CDR3 DNA reads TGTGCCGGGGGCAGGGAGAGGACACACCTCCACTTT.

The CDR3 DNA is TGCGCCAGCAGTGAAGCAGCGTTAGCCAAAAACATTCAGTACTTC. This sequence encodes CASSEAALAKNIQYF. The rearrangement joins TRBV5-1 to TRBJ2-4, with D unclear. Trimming took 5 bases from V and 0 from J, leaving 12 bases between them. The CDR3 totals 15 residues. Germline CDR1 is SGHRS and CDR2 is YFSETQ. Combining the CDR3 with reference TRBV5-1 and TRBJ2-4 gives the whole variable domain KAGVTQTPRYLIKTRGQQVTLSCSPISGHRSVSWYQQTPGQGLQFLFEYFSETQRNKGNFPGRFSGRQFSNSRSEMNVSTLELGDSALYLCASSEAALAKNIQYFGAGTRLSVL.

At least ten counts were recorded for this clonotype. This chain uses TRBV15 with TRBJ1-1; possible D gene TRBD1, 5 bases. Per the germline V gene, CDR1 is LNHNV and CDR2 is YYDKDF (reference sequence). V shed 7 bases and J shed 1 base, with 16 bases lying between them. The CDR3 covers 15 residues. The CDR3 loop reads CATTGAARANTEAFF. The CDR3 region has the DNA TGTGCCACCACCGGGGCCGCCAGGGCGAACACTGAAGCTTTCTTT.

The chain has TRBV9 and TRBJ2-2, with a tentative D call TRBD1 (6 bases). The CDR3 spans 16 residues. Germline V gene data show CDR1 as SGDLS and CDR2 as YYNGEE. Trimming removed 4 bases at V and 3 bases at J, with 16 bases between. DNA for the CDR3: TGTGCCAGCAGCACAACCGGGACATTATACACCGGGGAGCTGTTTTTT. Its translation: CASSTTGTLYTGELFF.

This clonotype occurred many times. The rearrangement uses TRBV5-1 and TRBJ2-2; D possibly matches TRBD1 or TRBD2 (5 bases each). The CDR3 has 16 amino acids. Germline-derived CDR1 and CDR2 are SGHRS and YFSETQ. V shed 4 bases and J shed 1 base, with 14 bases lying between them. CDR3 region: CASSIHGTENTGELFF. The CDR3 DNA reads as TGCGCCAGCAGCATTCATGGGACGGAGAACACCGGGGAGCTGTTTTTT.

This clonotype was detected many times. The CDR3 bases are TGTGCCAGCGAGGGGGTTGGGGTTTCCCAGGGGGCCAACGTCCTGACTTTC. Its protein is CASEGVGVSQGANVLTF. The chain joins TRBV25-1 to TRBJ2-6; D is perhaps TRBD1 (6 bases). Trimming pared 8 bases from V and 4 bases from J, leaving 21 bases between. The CDR3 consists of 17 residues. CDR1 and CDR2 (germline): MGHDK, SYGVNS.

This clonotype occurred a few times. The chain combines TRBV28 with TRBJ2-4; 11 nucleotides line up with TRBD2. This CDR3 has 15 residues. The germline V gene has CDR1 MDHEN and CDR2 SYDVKM. V was clipped by 6 bases and J by 1 base; unmatched bases: 2. The CDR3 coding sequence is TGTGCCAGCAGGACTAGCGGGATGGCCAAAAACATTCAGTACTTC. Protein product: CASRTSGMAKNIQYF.

The table lists this clonotype with many counts. This chain uses TRBV28 with TRBJ1-1; possibly TRBD1 for D (5 bases). V dropped 6 bases and J dropped 4 bases, with 12 bases sitting between them. There are 13 residues in the CDR3. Looked up from germline, CDR1 is MDHEN and CDR2 is SYDVKM. The CDR3 bases are TGTGCCAGCAGACCAGGGAGTTTCACTGAAGCTTTCTTT. It encodes CASRPGSFTEAFF.

This clonotype was counted between two and nine times. CDR3 region: CASSFQTGGGTEAFF. CDR3 DNA sequence: TGTGCCAGCAGTTTCCAAACAGGGGGGGGCACTGAAGCTTTCTTT. This sequence joins TRBV28 and TRBJ1-1; 8 nucleotides match TRBD1. The CDR3 spans 15 residues. Germline CDR1 reads MDHEN; CDR2 reads SYDVKM. With V trimmed by 3 bases and J by 4 bases, 7 bases remained unmatched.

This clonotype was seen at least ten times. V is TRBV6-1 and J is TRBJ1-5; possibly TRBD1 for D (6 bases). Per the germline V gene, CDR1 is MNHNS and CDR2 is SASEGT. The CDR3 has 13 residues. The V and J ends lost 5 bases and 8 bases respectively, with 13 bases between them. CDR3 DNA sequence: TGTGCCAGCAGTCGGACAGATCTCAAGCCCCAGCATTTT. This sequence encodes CASSRTDLKPQHF.

This chain uses TRBV10-2 with TRBJ1-5; D possibly corresponds to TRBD1 (5 bases). Germline assignment: CDR1 WSHSY and CDR2 SAAADI. CDR3 length: 16 residues. V dropped 6 bases and J dropped 1 base, with 16 bases sitting between them. CDR3 loop: CASSSRGGTSNQPQHF. The CDR3 DNA sequence: TGCGCCAGCAGCTCCCGCGGGGGAACCAGCAATCAGCCCCAGCATTTT.

The chain links TRBV19 to TRBJ2-7; maybe TRBD2 (5 bases). CDR1 and CDR2 (germline): LNHDA, SQIVND (reference sequence). The germline V and J ends were trimmed by 0 bases and 4 bases, with 7 bases remaining between them. The CDR3 consists of 13 residues. This CDR3 reads CASSIDREYEQYF. CDR3 nucleotides: TGTGCCAGTAGTATAGATCGGGAATACGAGCAGTACTTC.

The J gene is TRBJ1-5, the V gene TRBV24-1; TRBD1 might be the D (5 bases). The CDR3 contains 15 residues. The V and J ends lost 3 bases and 4 bases respectively, with 12 bases between them. Germline V gives CDR1 KGHDR, CDR2 SFDVKD. The CDR3 sequence is CATSDHNRLNQPQHF. As DNA, the CDR3 is TGTGCCACCAGTGATCACAACAGGCTTAATCAGCCCCAGCATTTT.

In its sample, this clonotype was seen many times. The chain joins TRBV12-3 or TRBV12-4 to TRBJ1-2; 8 bases align to TRBD1. The trim removed 8 bases at V and 7 bases at J, leaving 9 bases unmatched. The CDR3 sequence is 13 residues long. Here the CDR3 DNA reads TGTGCCAGCGGATACCTAGACAGGGGTGGCTACACCTTC. It translates to CASGYLDRGGYTF.

This clonotype was detected many times. J is TRBJ2-7 and V is TRBV28, with 9 bases matching TRBD2. V lost 5 bases to trimming and J lost 0 bases; unmatched junction nucleotides: 5. Germline-derived CDR1 and CDR2 are MDHEN and SYDVKM. The CDR3 runs to 15 residues. The CDR3 bases are TGTGCCAGCAGTCCCCCGACTAGCGGCTCCTACGAGCAGTACTTC. Protein: CASSPPTSGSYEQYF. Using reference TRBV28 and TRBJ2-7 for the parts outside the CDR3, the full variable domain is DVKVTQSSRYLVKRTGEKVFLECVQDMDHENMFWYRQDPGLGLRLIYFSYDVKMKEKGDIPEGYSVSREKKERFSLILESASTNQTSMYLCASSPPTSGSYEQYFGPGTRLTVT.

This clonotype was seen ten or more times. The chain has TRBV28 and TRBJ1-1; D ambiguous. Trimming removed 10 bases from V and 4 bases from J, with 22 bases in between. Germline lookup yields CDR1 MDHEN and CDR2 SYDVKM. The CDR3 extends over 15 amino acids. This CDR3 reads CATRGMGGFGTEAFF. CDR3 nucleotides: TGTGCCACTCGAGGAATGGGAGGGTTCGGCACTGAAGCTTTCTTT.

This clonotype was detected a few times. A much larger clone differs by one base, so this may be a read error. The chain links TRBV12-3 or TRBV12-4 to TRBJ2-5; D may correspond to TRBD1 or TRBD2 (6 bases each). V lost 6 bases, J lost 1 base, and 9 bases lay in between. This CDR3 has 13 residues. CDR3 sequence (DNA): TGTGCCAGCAGGGGGGGCGTCCAAGAGACCCAGTACTTC. Its translation: CASRGGVQETQYF.

The genes are TRBV12-3 or TRBV12-4 and TRBJ1-5, with 10 nucleotides matching TRBD1. There are 15 residues in the CDR3. The trim removed 3 bases at V and 6 bases at J, leaving 5 bases unmatched. CDR3 coding DNA: TGTGCCAGCAGTTTCGACAGGGGGCTAAGTCAGCCCCAGCATTTT. Protein product: CASSFDRGLSQPQHF.

V usage is TRBV20-1 and J usage is TRBJ2-7, with TRBD2 matching 8 bases. Germline values: CDR1 DFQATT, CDR2 SNEGSKA (reference sequence). V was pared by 3 bases and J by 5 bases, with 12 bases of the junction left unmatched. CDR3 length: 15 residues. This CDR3 is CSASKISGIEDEQYF. Here the CDR3 DNA reads TGCAGTGCTAGCAAGATTAGCGGGATAGAAGACGAGCAGTACTTC.

Ten or more counts support this clonotype. The rearrangement uses TRBV19 and TRBJ1-5; unclear D gene. Germline lookup yields CDR1 LNHDA and CDR2 SQIVND (reference sequence). CDR3 length: 13 residues. With 9 bases removed from V and 2 bases from J, the gap between germline ends came to 11 bases. Here the CDR3 reads CASQQWGNQPQHF. The CDR3 DNA reads TGTGCCAGCCAGCAATGGGGCAATCAGCCCCAGCATTTT.

In its sample, this clonotype was seen many times. The chain links TRBV5-1 to TRBJ2-7, with 10 bases aligning to TRBD1. Germline V gives CDR1 SGHRS, CDR2 YFSETQ. With 4 bases clipped from V and 4 bases from J, the junction kept 5 bases outside the gene matches. This CDR3 is 14 amino acids long. The CDR3 here is CASSPGQGWYEQYF. The CDR3 DNA sequence: TGCGCCAGCAGCCCGGGACAGGGGTGGTACGAGCAGTACTTC.

The table lists this clonotype with many counts. The chain joins TRBV15 to TRBJ2-5, with 7 bases fitting TRBD1. This CDR3 is built from 14 residues. The germline gives CDR1 LNHNV, CDR2 YYDKDF (reference sequence). The V and J ends lost 5 bases and 3 bases, in that order; junction bases with no gene match: 6. This CDR3 is CATSLRDSEETQYF. The CDR3, as DNA: TGTGCCACCAGCCTTAGGGACAGCGAAGAGACCCAGTACTTC.

The chain uses TRBV11-2 and TRBJ1-2; no definite D call. CDR1 SGHAT and CDR2 FQNNGV come from the germline V gene. With 1 base removed from V and 2 bases from J, the gap between germline ends came to 17 bases. The CDR3 contains 17 residues. DNA of the CDR3: TGTGCCAGCAGCTTAGGGGCCCTGTCCGGGAAAAACTATGGCTACACCTTC. It encodes CASSLGALSGKNYGYTF.

At least ten counts were recorded for this clonotype. V gene TRBV20-1 combines with J gene TRBJ1-1; no definite D call. Deletions cut 5 bases from V and 7 bases from J, with 8 bases between. The germline V gene has CDR1 DFQATT and CDR2 SNEGSKA (reference sequence). The CDR3 runs to 10 residues. CDR3: CSAPHDEAFF. In nucleotides, the CDR3 is TGCAGTGCTCCTCACGATGAAGCTTTCTTT.

This clonotype was seen at least ten times. This may stem from a read error, because a much larger clone lies one nucleotide away. The genes are TRBV12-3 or TRBV12-4 and TRBJ1-2, with a tentative D call TRBD1 (5 bases). This CDR3 comprises 14 residues. Trimming removed 3 bases from V and 4 bases from J, with 12 bases in between. The CDR3 is CASSLGGGRYGYTF. The CDR3 DNA follows: TGTGCCAGCAGTTTGGGGGGAGGTCGCTATGGCTACACCTTC.

The CDR3 coding sequence is TGTGCCAGCACTGAGACAGGGCAAGAGACCCAGTACTTC. This translates into CASTETGQETQYF. V is TRBV6-1 and J is TRBJ2-5; 7 bases fit TRBD1. CDR1 and CDR2 (germline): MNHNS, SASEGT. This CDR3 has 13 amino acids. J lost 2 bases, V lost 7 bases, and 4 bases had no gene match.